This T cell receptor beta chain stems from a study of blood T cell repertoires in COVID-19. About the study: Samples came from the United States, Italy and Spain, spanning acute and convalescent COVID-19. T cells, B-cell-depleted T cells, or PBMCs provided the cDNA or gDNA that served as material.

The CDR3 extends over 13 amino acids. From germline, CDR1 is SNHLY and CDR2 FYNNEI. V lost 8 bases to trimming and J lost 5 bases, with 16 bases between them. In the original workflow: Reference gene primers were amplified, and this amplification served to estimate nucleated cell counts. Data came from immunoSEQ multiplex PCR; TCRdb stores just in-frame clones and leaves some out. The V and J calls and the clone size are those of that table, but D and trimming were determined from the DNA. The sample has about 43,000 clones; over 75% are singletons. This clone was found once. This TCR came from a woman aged 60 to 75 with acute or convalescent COVID-19. The genes are TRBV2 and TRBJ2-7, with D perhaps TRBD1 (6 bases). The sample comprised peripheral blood. In DNA form, the CDR3 reads TGTGCCAGCCGTACTGGGGGCGGGCACGAGCAGTACTTC. It is translated as CASRTGGGHEQYF.